This passage covers 3 T cell receptor beta chains from one sample sequenced in a study of blood T cell repertoires in COVID-19. The data were produced by immunoSEQ multiplex PCR, yet TCRdb's version contains in-frame clones alone and is incomplete. The repertoire includes about 80,000 clones, under 85% of them detected once, and 9% sits in the top ten. Specimen: peripheral blood. These receptors were obtained from a human donor in a cohort sampled during active COVID-19.

V usage is TRBV29-1 and J usage is TRBJ1-1; 9 nucleotides agree with TRBD1. The germline gives CDR1 SQVTM, CDR2 ANQGSEA. CDR3 size: 13 residues. V gave up 4 bases and J gave up 8 bases; unmatched junction bases: 8. This CDR3 reads CSVVTGGWGEAFF. The CDR3 DNA sequence: TGCAGCGTTGTGACAGGGGGATGGGGGGAAGCTTTCTTT.

This chain connects TRBV7-9 to TRBJ2-1; TRBD2 agrees at 7 bases. This CDR3 contains 14 residues. The V segment lost 3 bases and the J segment 5 bases; nucleotides outside the gene matches: 4. CDR1 and CDR2 (germline): SEHNR, FQNEAQ (reference sequence). The CDR3 DNA reads TGTGCCAGCAGCTTCGCGGGGACTAACAATGAGCAGTTCTTC. Its protein product is CASSFAGTNNEQFF.

This clone was counted only a few times. The J gene is TRBJ1-5, the V gene TRBV19, with D hard to call. In germline, CDR1 is LNHDA, CDR2 SQIVND (reference sequence). Trimming stripped 8 bases from V and 3 bases from J, with 8 bases between. The CDR3 has 12 residues. The CDR3 protein is CASGVYNQPQHF. The CDR3 nucleotides are TGTGCCAGTGGAGTGTACAATCAGCCCCAGCATTTT.